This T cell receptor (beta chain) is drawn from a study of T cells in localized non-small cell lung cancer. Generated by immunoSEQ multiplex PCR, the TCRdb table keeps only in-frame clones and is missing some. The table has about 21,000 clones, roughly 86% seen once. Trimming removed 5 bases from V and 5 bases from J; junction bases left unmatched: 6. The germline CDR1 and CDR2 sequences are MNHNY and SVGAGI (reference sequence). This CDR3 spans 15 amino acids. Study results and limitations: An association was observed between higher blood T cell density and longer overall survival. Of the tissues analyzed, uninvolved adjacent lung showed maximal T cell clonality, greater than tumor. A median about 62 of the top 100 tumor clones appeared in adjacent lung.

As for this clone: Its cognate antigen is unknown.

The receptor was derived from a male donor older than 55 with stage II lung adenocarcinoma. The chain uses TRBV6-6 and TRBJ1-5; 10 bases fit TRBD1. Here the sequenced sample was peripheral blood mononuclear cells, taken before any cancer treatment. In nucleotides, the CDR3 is TGTGCCAGCAGTACGGGACAGGGGTTTGATCAGCCCCAGCATTTT. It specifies CASSTGQGFDQPQHF.